These T cell receptor beta chains were read from a single sample in a study of blood T cell repertoires in COVID-19. TCRdb keeps only in-frame clones here, not all; method: immunoSEQ multiplex PCR. Here the sample spans around 330,000 clones, 70% to 90% being singletons. Sequenced sample: peripheral blood. The receptors come from a woman in her thirties with COVID-19, enrolled during active disease. Both conserved end residues are part of each CDR3. Each record gives: V gene, clone size, CDR3 length, D gene, J gene, CDR3 DNA, CDR3 protein. The D gene is left open where the match is weak. Clone size is shown for a subset of rows, as once, few, many or a class of expanded clone.

v_gene: TRBV25-1; abundance: .; len: 14; d_gene: .; j_gene: TRBJ1-1; CDR3nt: TGTGCCAGCAGACTCCAGGGGTTGAACACTGAAGCTTTCTTT; CDR3aa: CASRLQGLNTEAFF
v_gene: TRBV5-1; abundance: .; len: 15; d_gene: TRBD2; j_gene: TRBJ2-1; CDR3nt: TGCGCCAGCAGCTTAAGCGGGGGCATTGACAATGAGCAGTTCTTC; CDR3aa: CASSLSGGIDNEQFF
v_gene: TRBV27; abundance: .; len: 14; d_gene: .; j_gene: TRBJ1-1; CDR3nt: TGTGCCAGCAGTTTATCTCCGGTGAACACTGAAGCTTTCTTT; CDR3aa: CASSLSPVNTEAFF
v_gene: TRBV11-3; abundance: .; len: 14; d_gene: .; j_gene: TRBJ2-5; CDR3nt: TGTGCCAGCAGCGTCAGGACAGATCAAGAGACCCAGTACTTC; CDR3aa: CASSVRTDQETQYF
v_gene: TRBV5-1; abundance: .; len: 16; d_gene: .; j_gene: TRBJ2-1; CDR3nt: TGCGCCAGCAGCCCCGTGGGGGGTGCCACCTACAATGAGCAGTTCTTC; CDR3aa: CASSPVGGATYNEQFF
v_gene: TRBV11-2; abundance: .; len: 16; d_gene: .; j_gene: TRBJ1-1; CDR3nt: TGTGCCAGCAGCCATTGGATCTCCCAGGGGCAGGTTCGAGCTTTCTTT; CDR3aa: CASSHWISQGQVRAFF
v_gene: TRBV18; abundance: few; len: 14; d_gene: TRBD1; j_gene: TRBJ1-2; CDR3nt: TGTGCCAGCTCACCGGGACAGAATAACTATGGCTACACCTTC; CDR3aa: CASSPGQNNYGYTF
v_gene: TRBV3-1/TRBV3-2; abundance: .; len: 17; d_gene: TRBD1; j_gene: TRBJ1-2; CDR3nt: TGTGCCAGCAGCCAAGAACGCTTGCGGACAGGGGACTATGGCTACACCTTC; CDR3aa: CASSQERLRTGDYGYTF
v_gene: TRBV20-1; abundance: .; len: 16; d_gene: TRBD2; j_gene: TRBJ2-3; CDR3nt: TGCAGTGCTAGTAGCGGGGCGCCGAGTAGCACAGATACGCAGTATTTT; CDR3aa: CSASSGAPSSTDTQYF
v_gene: TRBV11-2; abundance: .; len: 16; d_gene: TRBD1; j_gene: TRBJ1-4; CDR3nt: TGTGCCAGCAGCATTACCGAGGGACAGACTAATGAAAAACTGTTTTTT; CDR3aa: CASSITEGQTNEKLFF
v_gene: TRBV5-6; abundance: .; len: 14; d_gene: TRBD1; j_gene: TRBJ1-5; CDR3nt: TGTGCCAGCAGCTTTCGGACAGGAAGTCAGCCCCAGCATTTT; CDR3aa: CASSFRTGSQPQHF
v_gene: TRBV18; abundance: .; len: 14; d_gene: .; j_gene: TRBJ1-1; CDR3nt: TGTGCCAGCTCACCCTTACAAACCAACACTGAAGCTTTCTTT; CDR3aa: CASSPLQTNTEAFF
v_gene: TRBV11-2; abundance: once; len: 14; d_gene: .; j_gene: TRBJ1-6; CDR3nt: TGTGCCAGCAGCTCTACAGGGATTAATTCACCCCTCCACTTT; CDR3aa: CASSSTGINSPLHF
v_gene: TRBV6-5; abundance: .; len: 14; d_gene: .; j_gene: TRBJ2-5; CDR3nt: TGTGCCAGCAGACCGACACTTTACCAAGAGACCCGGTACTTC; CDR3aa: CASRPTLYQETRYF
v_gene: TRBV5-1; abundance: .; len: 17; d_gene: .; j_gene: TRBJ2-3; CDR3nt: TGCGCCAGCAGCTTGCCCTGGGAGCGAGAGGGCACAGATACGCAGTATTTT; CDR3aa: CASSLPWEREGTDTQYF
v_gene: TRBV7-6; abundance: .; len: 16; d_gene: TRBD1; j_gene: TRBJ2-3; CDR3nt: TGTGCCAGCAGCCCTCGGACAGGGACTAGCACAGATACGCAGTATTTT; CDR3aa: CASSPRTGTSTDTQYF
v_gene: TRBV3-1/TRBV3-2; abundance: .; len: 16; d_gene: TRBD1; j_gene: TRBJ1-3; CDR3nt: TGTGCCAGCAGCAAAGACAGGGGGATCTCTGGAAACACCATATATTTT; CDR3aa: CASSKDRGISGNTIYF
v_gene: TRBV5-1; abundance: .; len: 15; d_gene: .; j_gene: TRBJ1-6; CDR3nt: TGCGCCAGCAGCCTGGACGGGGTGCCTTATTCACCCCTCCACTTT; CDR3aa: CASSLDGVPYSPLHF
v_gene: TRBV5-1; abundance: once; len: 15; d_gene: TRBD2; j_gene: TRBJ2-5; CDR3nt: TGCGCCAGCAGCTTGGCTAGCGGGGGGGGAGCAACCCAGTACTTC; CDR3aa: CASSLASGGGATQYF
v_gene: TRBV7-2; abundance: .; len: 14; d_gene: TRBD1; j_gene: TRBJ2-5; CDR3nt: TGTGCCAGCAGCCCCCGGACAGGAGGAGAGACCCAGTACTTC; CDR3aa: CASSPRTGGETQYF
v_gene: TRBV6-5; abundance: once; len: 14; d_gene: .; j_gene: TRBJ1-1; CDR3nt: TGTGCCAGCAGAACAGGAGCTACGAACACTGAAGCTTTCTTT; CDR3aa: CASRTGATNTEAFF
v_gene: TRBV4-1; abundance: .; len: 17; d_gene: TRBD2; j_gene: TRBJ2-5; CDR3nt: TGCGCCAGCAGCCCTGGACTAGCGGGGGGGCTGGGCGAGACCCAGTACTTC; CDR3aa: CASSPGLAGGLGETQYF
v_gene: TRBV2; abundance: .; len: 14; d_gene: .; j_gene: TRBJ1-1; CDR3nt: TGTGCCACCTTCGGGGTCTCACGGGGCACTGAAGCTTTCTTT; CDR3aa: CATFGVSRGTEAFF
v_gene: TRBV27; abundance: .; len: 11; d_gene: TRBD2; j_gene: TRBJ2-3; CDR3nt: TGTGCCAGCAGTGGGGAGGGAACGCAGTATTTT; CDR3aa: CASSGEGTQYF
v_gene: TRBV27; abundance: .; len: 15; d_gene: TRBD1; j_gene: TRBJ2-3; CDR3nt: TGTGCCAGCAGCCGGGACAGGGGCAGCACAGATACGCAGTATTTT; CDR3aa: CASSRDRGSTDTQYF
v_gene: TRBV27; abundance: once; len: 17; d_gene: .; j_gene: TRBJ2-7; CDR3nt: TGTGCCAGCAGTTTGTCCCCCCCCTTCAGGGTTTCAAGCGAGCAGTACTTC; CDR3aa: CASSLSPPFRVSSEQYF
v_gene: TRBV7-3; abundance: .; len: 16; d_gene: TRBD2; j_gene: TRBJ2-5; CDR3nt: TGTGCCAGCAGCTTAGGAACTAGCGGGGGGCAAGAGACCCAGTACTTC; CDR3aa: CASSLGTSGGQETQYF
v_gene: TRBV25-1; abundance: .; len: 15; d_gene: TRBD1; j_gene: TRBJ2-2; CDR3nt: TGTGCCAGCAGTGATGGGACAGGGCACACCGGGGAGCTGTTTTTT; CDR3aa: CASSDGTGHTGELFF
v_gene: TRBV9; abundance: .; len: 16; d_gene: TRBD1; j_gene: TRBJ2-3; CDR3nt: TGTGCCAGCAGCTTTCGAGGGGACAGGGGCGCAGATACGCAGTATTTT; CDR3aa: CASSFRGDRGADTQYF
v_gene: TRBV5-6; abundance: .; len: 15; d_gene: TRBD1; j_gene: TRBJ1-1; CDR3nt: TGTGCCAGCAGCTTCTGGACAGGGATGAACACTGAAGCTTTCTTT; CDR3aa: CASSFWTGMNTEAFF
v_gene: TRBV2; abundance: .; len: 15; d_gene: .; j_gene: TRBJ1-6; CDR3nt: TGTGCCAGCAGTACAGGGAGCTCCTATAATTCACCCCTCCACTTT; CDR3aa: CASSTGSSYNSPLHF
v_gene: TRBV5-4; abundance: once; len: 15; d_gene: TRBD2; j_gene: TRBJ2-3; CDR3nt: TGTGCCAGCAGCTCGAAGCGGGAAAACACAGATACGCAGTATTTT; CDR3aa: CASSSKRENTDTQYF
v_gene: TRBV29-1; abundance: .; len: 14; d_gene: TRBD1; j_gene: TRBJ1-5; CDR3nt: TGCAGCGTGGCCTGGGACAGGGGGACTCAGCCCCAGCATTTT; CDR3aa: CSVAWDRGTQPQHF
v_gene: TRBV6-5; abundance: once; len: 14; d_gene: .; j_gene: TRBJ2-2; CDR3nt: TGTGCCAGCAAGGAGGGGGCTGACACCGGGGAGCTGTTTTTT; CDR3aa: CASKEGADTGELFF
v_gene: TRBV24-1; abundance: .; len: 15; d_gene: TRBD1; j_gene: TRBJ1-5; CDR3nt: TGTGCCACCAGTGATCCGGGACAGGGGAATCAGCCCCAGCATTTT; CDR3aa: CATSDPGQGNQPQHF
v_gene: TRBV19; abundance: .; len: 17; d_gene: .; j_gene: TRBJ1-6; CDR3nt: TGTGCCAGTCGCTTGTACGGTCTTAGCTCCTATAATTCACCCCTCCACTTT; CDR3aa: CASRLYGLSSYNSPLHF
v_gene: TRBV28; abundance: .; len: 16; d_gene: TRBD2; j_gene: TRBJ2-1; CDR3nt: TGTGCCAGCAGTCAAGGGGGTAGCGGGGGTTTCGATGAGCAGTTCTTC; CDR3aa: CASSQGGSGGFDEQFF
v_gene: TRBV7-2; abundance: .; len: 14; d_gene: .; j_gene: TRBJ1-2; CDR3nt: TGTGCCAGCAGCTTCTGGGGCTCGAACTATGGCTACACCTTC; CDR3aa: CASSFWGSNYGYTF
v_gene: TRBV29-1; abundance: .; len: 17; d_gene: TRBD2; j_gene: TRBJ2-5; CDR3nt: TGCAGCGTTGCGGCAGGGACTAGCGGGGGGGCCTCGGAGACCCAGTACTTC; CDR3aa: CSVAAGTSGGASETQYF
v_gene: TRBV19; abundance: .; len: 12; d_gene: .; j_gene: TRBJ1-1; CDR3nt: TGTGCCAGTAGTATGAGTAACACTGAAGCTTTCTTT; CDR3aa: CASSMSNTEAFF
v_gene: TRBV18; abundance: .; len: 13; d_gene: TRBD1; j_gene: TRBJ1-1; CDR3nt: TGTGCCAGCTCACAGGGGGACAGGGTAAAAGCTTTCTTT; CDR3aa: CASSQGDRVKAFF
v_gene: TRBV27; abundance: .; len: 14; d_gene: .; j_gene: TRBJ2-5; CDR3nt: TGTGCCAGCAGTCTTAACAGGGCCGAGGAGACCCAGTACTTC; CDR3aa: CASSLNRAEETQYF
v_gene: TRBV24-1; abundance: .; len: 12; d_gene: .; j_gene: TRBJ2-1; CDR3nt: TGTGCCACCAGTGATTCAGGGAATGAGCAGTTCTTC; CDR3aa: CATSDSGNEQFF
v_gene: TRBV4-1; abundance: once; len: 15; d_gene: TRBD2; j_gene: TRBJ2-1; CDR3nt: TGCGCCAGCAGGGAGACTAGCGGGGGATCGGATGAGCAGTTCTTC; CDR3aa: CASRETSGGSDEQFF
v_gene: TRBV13; abundance: .; len: 12; d_gene: .; j_gene: TRBJ1-2; CDR3nt: TGTGCCAGCAGCTTATGGGGGGATGGCTACACCTTC; CDR3aa: CASSLWGDGYTF